These 21 T cell receptor beta chains originate from one sample sequenced in a study of monozygotic twins with inflammatory bowel disease. TCRdb reprocessed the 5' RACE reads, keeping one entry per CDR3 protein, no DNA. The sample has about 450,000 distinct CDR3 sequences, and its top ten clones hold more than 2%. Sequences were obtained from blood. These receptors were taken from a human donor with ulcerative colitis or Crohn's disease, or a healthy co-twin of an affected twin (not recorded which).

The chain links TRBV7-3 to TRBJ1-1; with no DNA, the TCRdb D assignment of TRBD1 cannot be verified. The CDR3 contains 13 residues. Germline V gene sequence: CDR1 SGHTA, CDR2 FQGTGA. The CDR3 loop reads CASSLLNAPEAFF.

The genes are TRBV6-2 or TRBV6-3 and TRBJ2-1; TCRdb outputs TRBD2, but without DNA this stays unchecked. Germline V gene lookup returns CDR1 MNHEY and CDR2 SVGEGT. The CDR3 extends over 21 amino acids. CDR3 residues: CASSYVAAGGRIRALYNEQFF.

The gene calls are TRBV6-2 or TRBV6-3 and TRBJ1-2; TCRdb outputs TRBD1, but without DNA this stays unchecked. This CDR3 comprises 14 residues. CDR1 MNHEY and CDR2 SVGEGT come from the germline V gene. CDR3 loop: CASSYLGQFVGYTF.

V usage is TRBV2 and J usage is TRBJ2-1; TCRdb designates TRBD2, a call that cannot be tested without DNA. This CDR3 contains 12 residues. The germline V gene encodes CDR1 SNHLY and CDR2 FYNNEI. CDR3 sequence: CASMQLAAEQFF.

The V and J genes are TRBV20-1 and TRBJ2-1; with no DNA, the TCRdb D assignment of TRBD2 cannot be verified. The CDR3 contains 13 residues. The germline V gene encodes CDR1 DFQATT and CDR2 SNEGSKA (reference sequence). The CDR3 here is CSTKAGSYNEQFF.

This chain connects TRBV20-1 to TRBJ2-3; TCRdb's D gene call, TRBD1, goes unchecked for lack of DNA. There are 14 residues in the CDR3. The germline CDR1 and CDR2 sequences are DFQATT and SNEGSKA (reference sequence). CDR3 in amino acids: CSARRAGGTDTQYF.

The CDR3 loop is CASSPRGGETQYF. This chain joins TRBV18 and TRBJ2-5; no DNA is available, so the TRBD1 call from TCRdb remains unchecked. The CDR3 spans 13 residues. Per germline, CDR1 KGHSH and CDR2 LQKENI.

This chain links TRBV9 with TRBJ2-1. This CDR3 is built from 14 residues. Germline CDR1 is SGDLS and CDR2 is YYNGEE. This chain's CDR3 is CASSGRNSYNEQFF.

V and J are TRBV6-5 and TRBJ2-1; the TRBD2 assignment by TCRdb is unverifiable without DNA. Germline CDR1 reads MNHEY; CDR2 reads SVGAGI. The CDR3 has 16 residues. CDR3 sequence: CASSYSGLALNNEQFF.

J is TRBJ2-2 and V is TRBV20-1; TCRdb indicates TRBD2, and absent DNA this call remains unverified. In germline, CDR1 is DFQATT, CDR2 SNEGSKA (reference sequence). There are 17 residues in the CDR3. The CDR3 sequence: CSASGSSGTMTGGELFF.

The gene calls are TRBV29-1 and TRBJ2-7; the TCRdb D gene call, TRBD1, has no DNA to confirm it. Germline V gives CDR1 SQVTM, CDR2 ANQGSEA. This CDR3 spans 16 amino acids. CDR3 protein: CSVAESRPGISYEQYF.

The rearrangement joins TRBV6-5 to TRBJ1-1; TCRdb's D call of TRBD1 is untestable without DNA. Germline-derived CDR1 and CDR2 are MNHEY and SVGAGI. The CDR3 has 13 residues. CDR3 sequence: CASSPGGSGLIFF.

This chain uses TRBV12-3 or TRBV12-4 with TRBJ1-5; as DNA is missing, the TRBD1 call by TCRdb cannot be tested. The CDR3 length is 15 residues. The CDR3 sequence is CASRTYDREDQPQHF.

V and J are TRBV3-1 and TRBJ1-4; TCRdb reports TRBD1, a call that lacks DNA to check it against. Germline V gene data show CDR1 as LGHDT and CDR2 as YNNKEL (reference sequence). There are 15 residues in the CDR3. CDR3 loop: CASSHSGQGLEKLFF.

The chain combines TRBV28 with TRBJ2-1. CDR1 is MDHEN and CDR2 is SYDVKM in the germline V gene. This CDR3 has 15 residues. The chain's CDR3 is CASSLVYGAGHEQFF.

This rearrangement joins TRBV28 to TRBJ1-2. The CDR3 is made up of 14 amino acids. Germline-derived CDR1 and CDR2 are MDHEN and SYDVKM. This CDR3 is CASGPEGLAYGYTF.

The V call is TRBV20-1, the J call TRBJ2-5; no DNA is available, so the TRBD2 call from TCRdb remains unchecked. CDR3 size: 16 residues. Germline CDR1 is DFQATT and CDR2 is SNEGSKA (reference sequence). The CDR3 is CSARGLAGGIQETQYF.

This chain connects TRBV4-1 to TRBJ1-4; with no DNA, the TCRdb D assignment of TRBD1 cannot be verified. Germline loops: CDR1 MGHRA, CDR2 YSYEKL. This CDR3 spans 16 amino acids. The CDR3 loop reads CASRRLGATTNEKLFF.

The chain links TRBV2 to TRBJ2-5. The CDR3 has 13 residues. The germline V gene encodes CDR1 SNHLY and CDR2 FYNNEI. The CDR3 sequence is CASNRVTKETQYF.

The CDR3 loop reads CSVGTSGRRGYNEQFF. V is TRBV20-1 and J is TRBJ2-1; the TRBD2 assignment by TCRdb is unverifiable without DNA. The CDR3 runs 16 residues. Germline CDR1 reads DFQATT; CDR2 reads SNEGSKA (reference sequence).

The chain couples TRBV5-1 to TRBJ2-3; TCRdb's D gene call, TRBD2, goes unchecked for lack of DNA. The CDR3 is 16 amino acids. Germline CDR1 SGHRS, CDR2 YFSETQ. The CDR3 protein is CASSVGRAGAADTQYF.